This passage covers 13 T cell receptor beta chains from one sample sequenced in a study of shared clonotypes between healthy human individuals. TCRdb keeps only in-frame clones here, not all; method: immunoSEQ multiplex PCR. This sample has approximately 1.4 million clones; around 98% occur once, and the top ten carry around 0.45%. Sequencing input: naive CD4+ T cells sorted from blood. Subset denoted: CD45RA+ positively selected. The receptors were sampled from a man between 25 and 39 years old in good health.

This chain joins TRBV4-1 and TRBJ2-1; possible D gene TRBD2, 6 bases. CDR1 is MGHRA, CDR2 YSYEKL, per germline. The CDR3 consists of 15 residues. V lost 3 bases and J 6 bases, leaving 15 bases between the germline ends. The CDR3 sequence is CASSQRDKLFNEQFF. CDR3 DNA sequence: TGCGCCAGCAGCCAGCGGGATAAGCTCTTCAATGAGCAGTTCTTC.

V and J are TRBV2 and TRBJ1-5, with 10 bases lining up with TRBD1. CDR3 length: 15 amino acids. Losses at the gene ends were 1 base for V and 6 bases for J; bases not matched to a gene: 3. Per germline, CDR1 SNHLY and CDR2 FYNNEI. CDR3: CASSEGTGGSQPQHF. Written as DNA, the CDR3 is TGTGCCAGCAGTGAAGGGACAGGGGGGAGTCAGCCCCAGCATTTT.

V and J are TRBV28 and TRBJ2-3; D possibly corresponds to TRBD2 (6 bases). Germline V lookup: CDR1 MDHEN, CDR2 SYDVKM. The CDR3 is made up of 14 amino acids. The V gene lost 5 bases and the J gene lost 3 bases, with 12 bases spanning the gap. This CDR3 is CASSPRTMTDTQYF. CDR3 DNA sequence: TGTGCCAGCAGTCCCCGGACTATGACAGATACGCAGTATTTT.

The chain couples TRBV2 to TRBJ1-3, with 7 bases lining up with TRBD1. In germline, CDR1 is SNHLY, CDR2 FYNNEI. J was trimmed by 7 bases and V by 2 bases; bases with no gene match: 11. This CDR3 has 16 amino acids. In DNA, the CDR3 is TGTGCCAGCAGTGAATATCAGGGGGTCGTGTGGAACACCATATATTTT. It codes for CASSEYQGVVWNTIYF.

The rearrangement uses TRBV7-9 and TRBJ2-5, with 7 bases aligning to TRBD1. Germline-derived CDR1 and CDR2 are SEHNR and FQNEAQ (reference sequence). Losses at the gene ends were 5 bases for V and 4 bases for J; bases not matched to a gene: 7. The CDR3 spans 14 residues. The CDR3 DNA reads TGTGCCAGCAGCGTCCGGGACAGCAGAGAGACCCAGTACTTC. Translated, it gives CASSVRDSRETQYF.

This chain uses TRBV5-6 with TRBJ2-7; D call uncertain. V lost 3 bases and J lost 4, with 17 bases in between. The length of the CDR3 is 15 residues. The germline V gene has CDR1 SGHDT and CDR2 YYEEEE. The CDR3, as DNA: TGTGCCAGCAGCTCGTCGATTAATGCCCTTTACGAGCAGTACTTC. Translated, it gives CASSSSINALYEQYF.

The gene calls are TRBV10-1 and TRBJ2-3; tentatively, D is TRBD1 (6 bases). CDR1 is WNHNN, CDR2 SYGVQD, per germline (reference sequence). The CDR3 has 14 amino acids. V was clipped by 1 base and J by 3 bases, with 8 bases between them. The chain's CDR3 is CASSEFQGTDTQYF. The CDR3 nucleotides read TGCGCCAGCAGTGAGTTCCAGGGGACAGATACGCAGTATTTT.

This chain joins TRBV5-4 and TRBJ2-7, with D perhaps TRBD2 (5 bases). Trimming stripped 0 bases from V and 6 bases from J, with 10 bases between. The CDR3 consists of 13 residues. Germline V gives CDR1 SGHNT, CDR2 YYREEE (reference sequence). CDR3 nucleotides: TGTGCCAGCAGCTTGGAGACGGGAACCGAGCAGTACTTC. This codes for CASSLETGTEQYF.

The CDR3 protein is CASSQDRDYGYTF. CDR3 bases: TGTGCCAGCAGCCAAGACAGAGACTATGGCTACACCTTC. This chain joins TRBV7-2 and TRBJ1-2; possible D gene TRBD1, 5 bases. V was shortened by 5 bases and J by 3 bases, with 10 bases between the two germline ends. This CDR3 contains 13 residues. Germline assignment: CDR1 SGHTA and CDR2 FQGNSA.

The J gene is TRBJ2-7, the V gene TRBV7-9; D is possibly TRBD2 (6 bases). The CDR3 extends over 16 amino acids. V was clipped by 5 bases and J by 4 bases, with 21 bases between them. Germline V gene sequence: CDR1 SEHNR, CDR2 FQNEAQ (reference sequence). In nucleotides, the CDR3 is TGTGCCAGCAGCGCCTTTATCGGCGGGATGAAGTACGAGCAGTACTTC. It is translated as CASSAFIGGMKYEQYF. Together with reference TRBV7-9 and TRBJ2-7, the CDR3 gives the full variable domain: DTGVSQNPRHKITKRGQNVTFRCDPISEHNRLYWYRQTLGQGPEFLTYFQNEAQLEKSRLLSDRFSAERPKGSFSTLEIQRTEQGDSAMYLCASSAFIGGMKYEQYFGPGTRLTVT.

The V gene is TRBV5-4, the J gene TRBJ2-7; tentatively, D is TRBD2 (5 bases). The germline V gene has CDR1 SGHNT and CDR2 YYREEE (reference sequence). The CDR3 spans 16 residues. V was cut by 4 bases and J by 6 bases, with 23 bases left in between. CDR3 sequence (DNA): TGTGCCAGCAGCACGACTAAATCGACCTCCCGCTTCGAGCAGTACTTC. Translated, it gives CASSTTKSTSRFEQYF.

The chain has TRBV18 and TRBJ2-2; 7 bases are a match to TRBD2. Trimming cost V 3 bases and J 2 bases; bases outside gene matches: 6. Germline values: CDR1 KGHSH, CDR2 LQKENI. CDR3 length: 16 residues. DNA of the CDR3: TGTGCCAGCTCACCTTCTCGCGGGAGCAACACCGGGGAGCTGTTTTTT. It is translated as CASSPSRGSNTGELFF.

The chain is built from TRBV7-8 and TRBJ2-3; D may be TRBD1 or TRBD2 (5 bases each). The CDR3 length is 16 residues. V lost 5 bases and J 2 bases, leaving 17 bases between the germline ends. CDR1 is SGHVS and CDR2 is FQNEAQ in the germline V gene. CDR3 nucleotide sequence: TGTGCCAGCAGCACCCTCCGGGACCCCTACACAGATACGCAGTATTTT. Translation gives CASSTLRDPYTDTQYF.